These 3 T cell receptor beta chains originate from one sample sequenced in a study of pediatric ulcerative colitis. One to two pinch biopsies were taken from the rectum during colonoscopy. Generated by immunoSEQ multiplex PCR, the TCRdb table keeps only in-frame clones and is missing some. The sample includes 15,000 to 20,000 clones, about three quarters of them seen just once. Material for sequencing was gut tissue. The receptors here all came from a girl aged 10 to 17 with moderate ulcerative colitis.

This clone was observed a single time. The genes are TRBV5-1 and TRBJ1-1; 8 bases map to TRBD1. CDR1 SGHRS and CDR2 YFSETQ come from the germline V gene. J gave up 4 bases and V 0 bases, and 14 bases lay outside the gene matches. This CDR3 region has 18 residues. The CDR3 is CASSLGNTGGVWSTEAFF. The CDR3 coding sequence is TGCGCCAGCAGCTTGGGAAACACAGGGGGGGTTTGGAGCACTGAAGCTTTCTTT.

This clone was seen a handful of times. The rearrangement joins TRBV6-1 to TRBJ2-3; 8 bases are shared with TRBD1. This CDR3 spans 15 amino acids. J gave up 1 base and V 0 bases, and 0 bases lay outside the gene matches. The germline V gene encodes CDR1 MNHNS and CDR2 SASEGT. In nucleotides, the CDR3 is TGTGCCAGCAGTGAAGCGACAGGGGGCACAGATACGCAGTATTTT. It codes for CASSEATGGTDTQYF.

The chain joins TRBV5-6 to TRBJ2-2, with 8 bases matching TRBD1. V lost 0 bases and J lost 3; bases outside the gene matches: 7. Germline CDR1 is SGHDT and CDR2 is YYEEEE. The CDR3 length is 17 residues. This CDR3 reads CASSLVARGQDTGELFF. The CDR3 DNA reads as TGTGCCAGCAGCTTGGTTGCCAGGGGGCAGGACACCGGGGAGCTGTTTTTT.